Presented here are 8 T cell receptor beta chains from one specimen sequenced in a study of shared clonotypes between healthy human individuals. The table came from immunoSEQ multiplex PCR; TCRdb's copy has only in-frame clones and leaves some out. This sample has 2,500,000 or so clones, with more than 80% found just once. The sequencing sample was made of naive CD4+ T cells sorted from blood. Subset indicated: CD45RA+ positively selected. Receptors originate from a man aged 18 to 30 in good health.

The chain joins TRBV5-1 to TRBJ2-1; 8 nucleotides line up with TRBD2. The CDR3 sequence is 13 residues long. The germline gives CDR1 SGHRS, CDR2 YFSETQ. V gave up 4 bases and J gave up 9 bases; unmatched junction bases: 6. The CDR3 DNA follows: TGCGCCAGCAGCCCCGGGACTAGTGCTGAGCAGTTCTTC. Encoded protein: CASSPGTSAEQFF. The variable domain in full, with the rest retrieved from reference TRBV5-1 and TRBJ2-1, is KAGVTQTPRYLIKTRGQQVTLSCSPISGHRSVSWYQQTPGQGLQFLFEYFSETQRNKGNFPGRFSGRQFSNSRSEMNVSTLELGDSALYLCASSPGTSAEQFFGPGTRLTVL.

The chain recombines TRBV6-5 with TRBJ1-2; 10 bases are shared with TRBD1. Per germline, CDR1 MNHEY and CDR2 SVGAGI. Trimming cost V 5 bases and J 7 bases; bases outside gene matches: 7. This CDR3 has 14 amino acids. CDR3 in amino acids: CASSGDRGLGGYTF. CDR3 coding DNA: TGTGCCAGCAGTGGGGACAGGGGTTTGGGTGGCTACACCTTC.

This chain joins TRBV7-2 and TRBJ1-6; no reliable D call. Germline CDR1 SGHTA, CDR2 FQGNSA. This CDR3 spans 14 amino acids. V was cut by 2 bases and J by 7 bases, with 9 bases left in between. Here the CDR3 DNA reads TGTGCCAGCAGCTTAACACAGTTAAATTCACCCCTCCACTTT. Residues: CASSLTQLNSPLHF.

The chain has TRBV7-8 and TRBJ1-5; D not certain. Trimming removed 1 base at V and 2 bases at J, with 9 bases between. Germline CDR1 reads SGHVS; CDR2 reads FQNEAQ. CDR3 length equals 15 residues. The CDR3: CASSLDGLGNQPQHF. CDR3 in DNA: TGTGCCAGCAGCTTAGATGGACTCGGCAATCAGCCCCAGCATTTT.

For this clone: Distinct nucleotide sequences in the sample also encode this CDR3. The rearrangement joins TRBV27 to TRBJ2-7, with D unresolved. The CDR3 has 13 residues. Germline loops: CDR1 MNHEY, CDR2 SMNVEV (reference sequence). Trimming stripped 4 bases from V and 0 bases from J, with 7 bases between. CDR3 in amino acids: CASSSRSSYEQYF. As DNA, the CDR3 is TGTGCCAGCAGTTCCCGCAGCTCCTACGAGCAGTACTTC.

The chain carries TRBV28 and TRBJ1-6, with D possibly matching TRBD1 (5 bases). V dropped 7 bases and J dropped 5 bases, with 12 bases sitting between them. Germline V gene data show CDR1 as MDHEN and CDR2 as SYDVKM. The CDR3 contains 14 residues. The CDR3 loop is CASTEVGDNSPLHF. CDR3 in DNA: TGTGCCAGCACCGAAGTAGGGGATAATTCACCCCTCCACTTT.

The rearrangement joins TRBV4-1 to TRBJ2-3, with D possibly TRBD2 on 6 matching bases. CDR3 length: 18 amino acids. Per germline, CDR1 MGHRA and CDR2 YSYEKL. Trimming pared 0 bases from V and 2 bases from J, leaving 18 bases between. Written as DNA, the CDR3 is TGCGCCAGCAGCCAAGACCCCCTCGGGCGGGGAATCACAGATACGCAGTATTTT. Amino acid sequence: CASSQDPLGRGITDTQYF.

The rearrangement joins TRBV4-3 to TRBJ1-2; D not resolved. V shed 1 base and J shed 4 bases, with 13 bases lying between them. Germline CDR1 LGHNA, CDR2 YSLEER. The CDR3 is 15 residues long. The DNA for the CDR3 is TGCGCCAGCAGCCAAGTGAGCCAGGCAACCTATGGCTACACCTTC. Its protein is CASSQVSQATYGYTF.